The sequence of this TCR beta chain was determined in a study of T cell changes during pregnancy in multiple sclerosis. This clone was seen only once. V was clipped by 8 bases and J by 4 bases; unmatched bases: 10. The CDR3 sequence is 14 residues long. The germline V gene has CDR1 SGHTA and CDR2 FQGNSA. Sequencing used immunoSEQ multiplex PCR; TCRdb keeps in-frame clones, though not all of them. The sample consists of about 38,000 clones, roughly 91% of them appearing once. The receptor was isolated from a female donor in good health, enrolled as a control in a pregnancy study. Sequencing used CD4+ T cells from peripheral blood mononuclear cells, obtained after pregnancy. The rearrangement joins TRBV7-2 to TRBJ1-1; 7 bases align to TRBD1. The CDR3 region has the DNA TGTGCCAGCTGTAGGGGGCAGCGGGTCACTGAAGCTTTCTTT. This gives the protein CASCRGQRVTEAFF.